Described below is a single T cell receptor beta chain sequence and its context. Its antigen target is currently unknown. There are no base qualities to consult, and no much larger clone falls within one base. The data belong to a study of blood T cell repertoires in COVID-19 (dated by TCRdb to about 2020). Regarding the research as a whole: The collaborator samples originated in the United States, Italy and Spain and spanned the acute and convalescent phases of COVID-19. The prospective study material was composed of cDNA or gDNA derived from T cells, B-cell-depleted T cells, or PBMCs. Subjects who had been exposed to COVID-19, were actively infected with it, or had recovered from it provided the deeply sampled blood TCRbeta repertoires that made up the dataset. A freely available public database, intended as a resource for researchers studying the immune response to SARS-CoV-2, is where the repertoires were released. The samples were drawn from two sources: the first 160 participants of the ongoing ImmuneRACE study, and 950 to 1,500 subjects contributed by 6 global collaborators. The sample metadata nearly always contained a de-identified subject ID, COVID-19 status, age in years and sex. Where HLA class I and class II types were available, the types were taken from metadata supplied by the sample provider, not from assay-based typing.

TCRbeta CDR3 regions were amplified from genomic DNA using the immunoSEQ Assay, a bias-controlled multiplex PCR. As for the original processing: The number of nucleated cells in each sample was estimated from the amplification of reference gene primers within the assay. To quantify the absolute abundance of each unique TCRbeta CDR3 rearrangement, sequence reads were collapsed and filtered. Productive Simpson clonality was computed per sample as the square root of Simpson's diversity index over productive rearrangements. The clones in this table, taken by TCRdb from immuneACCESS, are in-frame only. Not every clone is retained; where verified, under half of the shortfall comes from an unresolved V gene, and the cause of the rest is unknown. That table supplies the V and J calls and clone size; D and trimming were determined from the DNA. The sample table holds just over 300,000 clones, of which about 91% were seen once. The ten most abundant clones make up over 8% of the sample.

Enrolling through a virtual design, the prospective study's participants ranged in age from roughly 18 to 90 years and lived across around 25 United States geographic areas. In the prospective study, participants were assigned to cohorts based on the clinical history participants reported in a screening survey and a study questionnaire. Recovered participants in ImmuneRACE Cohort 3 were defined by two consecutive negative NP/OP PCR tests, clearance by a healthcare professional, or resolution of symptoms. In the prospective study, mobile phlebotomists collected whole blood, serum and a nasopharyngeal or oropharyngeal swab from each participant. Prospective study participants could optionally give additional blood draws and questionnaires over a roughly 2-month period. Before DNA extraction, prospective study blood samples were shipped either frozen or at room temperature. Trimming at the junction amounts to 1 base on V and 4 bases on J, and the germline ends lie 7 bases apart. Via the germline V gene, CDR1 is SGHDN and CDR2 FVKESK. The CDR3 runs 13 amino acids, cysteine and phenylalanine included. Only CDR3 DNA remains: 39 bases, in frame from the first base.

Overall results and qualifications from the work: How much clinical and demographic metadata was included differed by source and by participant, and the metadata was provided uncurated.

The chain links TRBV14 with TRBJ1-2; the D gene remains uncertain. This clonotype originated in a woman in her thirties or forties who had recovered from COVID-19. Sequencing used PBMCs or T cells enriched from blood (not recorded which). Here is the DNA: TGTGCCAGCAGCCAAGCGGTCTTCTATGGCTACACCTTC. It specifies CASSQAVFYGYTF. Full variable domain (CDR3 extended with the reference TRBV14 and TRBJ1-2 proteins): EAGVTQFPSHSVIEKGQTVTLRCDPISGHDNLYWYRRVMGKEIKFLLHFVKESKQDESGMPNNRFLAERTGGTYSTLKVQPAELEDSGVYFCASSQAVFYGYTFGSGTRLTVV.